These 20 T cell receptor beta chains were all obtained from the same sample, sequenced in a study of blood T cell repertoires in COVID-19. Only in-frame clones appear in the TCRdb table, and some are missing; sequencing was by immunoSEQ multiplex PCR. This sample has about 250,000 clones, with around 90% found just once. Specimen: PBMCs or T cells enriched from blood (not recorded which). The receptors were gathered from a woman aged 45-60 years who had recovered from COVID-19.

The CDR3 nucleotides read TGTGCCAGCAGTTACCCTCCCCAGGGGTACATCGGGGAGACCCAGTACTTC. Amino acid sequence: CASSYPPQGYIGETQYF. The rearrangement joins TRBV28 to TRBJ2-5; D might be TRBD1 (6 bases). CDR3 length: 17 amino acids. Germline values: CDR1 MDHEN, CDR2 SYDVKM. With 4 bases removed from V and 5 bases from J, the gap between germline ends came to 23 bases.

This chain uses TRBV5-4 with TRBJ1-4, with TRBD1 matching over 7 bases. The J segment lost 5 bases and the V segment lost 1 base, leaving 8 bases of the junction unmatched. This CDR3 region has 16 residues. Looked up from germline, CDR1 is SGHNT and CDR2 is YYREEE (reference sequence). CDR3 sequence (DNA): TGTGCCAGCAGCTTGCGGTTAGGGGGCGTCAATGAAAAACTGTTTTTT. Residues: CASSLRLGGVNEKLFF.

The chain couples TRBV28 to TRBJ1-2; maybe TRBD1 (6 bases). CDR1 and CDR2 (germline): MDHEN, SYDVKM. The CDR3 spans 16 residues. V dropped 5 bases and J dropped 1 base, with 17 bases sitting between them. CDR3 amino acids: CASSPIFRTVNYGYTF. Written as DNA, the CDR3 is TGTGCCAGCAGTCCAATTTTCAGGACAGTTAACTATGGCTACACCTTC.

V is TRBV18 and J is TRBJ2-3; 13 bases fit TRBD2. Per germline, CDR1 KGHSH and CDR2 LQKENI. V was pared by 3 bases and J by 6 bases, with 3 bases of the junction left unmatched. The CDR3 is 15 amino acids. The CDR3 loop is CASSPWTSGSDTQYF. CDR3 in DNA: TGTGCCAGCTCACCTTGGACTAGCGGGAGTGATACGCAGTATTTT.

The genes are TRBV15 and TRBJ2-1; TRBD2 might be the D (6 bases). Trimming removed 0 bases from V and 0 bases from J, with 15 bases in between. There are 18 residues in the CDR3. In germline, CDR1 is LNHNV, CDR2 YYDKDF (reference sequence). In nucleotides, the CDR3 is TGTGCCACCAGCAGAGATTGGGCTAGCGTGACCTCCTACAATGAGCAGTTCTTC. It is translated as CATSRDWASVTSYNEQFF.

The chain uses TRBV18 and TRBJ2-2; a weak D match, TRBD1 (6 bases). The CDR3 is 14 residues long. Trimming took 6 bases from V and 1 from J, leaving 9 bases between them. The V gene's germline CDR1 is KGHSH and CDR2 LQKENI. The CDR3 nucleotides are TGTGCCAGCTCCCTGGGACAGAACACCGGGGAGCTGTTTTTT. It encodes CASSLGQNTGELFF.

The chain is built from TRBV6-5 and TRBJ1-6; 8 nucleotides match TRBD1. This CDR3 comprises 14 residues. Germline loops: CDR1 MNHEY, CDR2 SVGAGI. J lost 8 bases, V lost 7 bases, and 7 bases had no gene match. Written as DNA, the CDR3 is TGTGCCAGCACCCCGGACAGGGTTGATTCACCCCTCCACTTT. The encoded protein is CASTPDRVDSPLHF.

The gene calls are TRBV4-1 and TRBJ1-5; 8 bases agree with TRBD1. V was clipped by 2 bases and J by 4 bases; unmatched bases: 4. Germline V gene data show CDR1 as MGHRA and CDR2 as YSYEKL. This CDR3 contains 15 residues. CDR3: CASSQLQGENQPQHF. In nucleotides, the CDR3 is TGCGCCAGCAGCCAATTACAGGGGGAGAATCAGCCCCAGCATTTT.

This chain connects TRBV7-9 to TRBJ2-2, with D possibly TRBD2 on 5 matching bases. CDR1 is SEHNR and CDR2 is FQNEAQ in the germline V gene (reference sequence). The CDR3 has 15 residues. With 7 bases removed from V and 3 bases from J, the gap between germline ends came to 15 bases. The DNA of the CDR3 is TGTGCCAGCAATCCGCCCAGGCGGGACACCGGGGAGCTGTTTTTT. This codes for CASNPPRRDTGELFF.

This clone appeared a single time. This rearrangement joins TRBV6-6 to TRBJ2-2; 8 positions match TRBD1. Germline loops: CDR1 MNHNY, CDR2 SVGAGI (reference sequence). J lost 8 bases, V lost 5 bases, and 7 bases had no gene match. The CDR3 consists of 14 residues. The CDR3 region has the DNA TGTGCCAGCAGTACGGACAGGGCCAGGGGGGAGCTGTTTTTT. It translates to CASSTDRARGELFF.

V gene TRBV5-1 combines with J gene TRBJ2-3, with 14 bases identical to TRBD2. This CDR3 is 15 amino acids long. The V gene end was trimmed by 4 bases and the J gene end by 11 bases; junction bases not matched to a gene: 9. CDR1 SGHRS and CDR2 YFSETQ come from the germline V gene. The CDR3 loop reads CASSNGTSGRVKQYF. CDR3 in DNA: TGCGCCAGCAGCAACGGGACTAGCGGGAGAGTGAAGCAGTATTTT. Full variable domain (remainder filled in from reference TRBV5-1 and TRBJ2-3): KAGVTQTPRYLIKTRGQQVTLSCSPISGHRSVSWYQQTPGQGLQFLFEYFSETQRNKGNFPGRFSGRQFSNSRSEMNVSTLELGDSALYLCASSNGTSGRVKQYFGPGTRLTVL.

The chain uses TRBV30 and TRBJ2-7; perhaps TRBD1 as D (7 bases). In germline, CDR1 is GTSNPN, CDR2 SVGIG (reference sequence). Trimming took off 5 bases at V and 2 bases at J, with 13 bases between the two ends. The CDR3 spans 13 residues. This CDR3 is CAWAGQTTYEQYF. The CDR3 nucleotides read TGTGCCTGGGCGGGACAGACCACCTACGAGCAGTACTTC.

The genes are TRBV7-2 and TRBJ2-7; no definite D call. From germline, CDR1 is SGHTA and CDR2 FQGNSA. CDR3 size: 17 residues. V was pared by 5 bases and J by 4 bases, with 24 bases between. The CDR3 nucleotides are TGTGCCAGCAGCCCCACAGTGGGCATAAGTTTGAGTTACGAGCAGTACTTC. Translation gives CASSPTVGISLSYEQYF.

The V call is TRBV4-2, the J call TRBJ2-3; 8 nucleotides align to TRBD2. Germline trimming cut 4 bases from V and 2 bases from J; bases unmatched to any gene: 8. This CDR3 comprises 16 residues. CDR1 is LGHNA and CDR2 is YNFKEQ in the germline V gene. The CDR3, as DNA: TGTGCCAGCAGCCTGCGGCTAGCGGGCCCCACAGATACGCAGTATTTT. This encodes CASSLRLAGPTDTQYF.

The chain employs TRBV30 and TRBJ2-7; 8 nucleotides line up with TRBD2. The J segment lost 9 bases and the V segment lost 0 bases, leaving 10 bases of the junction unmatched. Germline CDR1 and CDR2: GTSNPN and SVGIG (reference sequence). The CDR3 runs to 14 residues. The CDR3 DNA reads as TGTGCCTGGAGTGTACGAGCGGGGGCGCTCGTGCAGTACTTC. Translating it yields CAWSVRAGALVQYF.

The sample holds one count of this clone. The chain uses TRBV11-3 and TRBJ2-3; 15 positions match TRBD2. V was pared by 5 bases and J by 1 base, with 4 bases of the junction left unmatched. CDR1 is SGHNT, CDR2 YENEEA, per germline. This CDR3 spans 17 amino acids. In nucleotides, the CDR3 is TGTGCCAGCAGCGCGGGACTAGCGGGAGGCGGCACAGATACGCAGTATTTT. This gives the protein CASSAGLAGGGTDTQYF.

This chain links TRBV3-1 (or the pseudogene TRBV3-2) with TRBJ1-4, with D uncertain. This CDR3 has 14 residues. From germline, CDR1 is LGHDT and CDR2 YNNKEL (reference sequence). Trimming removed 2 bases from V and 10 bases from J, with 14 bases in between. The CDR3 nucleotides read TGTGCCAGCAGCCAAATCGATCGCGCGGGAAAACTGTTTTTT. Its protein is CASSQIDRAGKLFF.

The V and J genes are TRBV28 and TRBJ2-7, with 8 nucleotides matching TRBD1. V was clipped by 7 bases and J by 4 bases; unmatched bases: 9. Looked up from germline, CDR1 is MDHEN and CDR2 is SYDVKM. The CDR3 runs 14 residues. The CDR3 reads CASTRQGATYEQYF. CDR3 nucleotides: TGTGCCAGCACTAGGCAGGGGGCTACGTACGAGCAGTACTTC. Full variable domain (rest looked up from reference TRBV28 and TRBJ2-7): DVKVTQSSRYLVKRTGEKVFLECVQDMDHENMFWYRQDPGLGLRLIYFSYDVKMKEKGDIPEGYSVSREKKERFSLILESASTNQTSMYLCASTRQGATYEQYFGPGTRLTVT.

This clone has more than one count but fewer than ten. V usage is TRBV3-1 (or the pseudogene TRBV3-2) and J usage is TRBJ1-2, with a possible D match to TRBD1 (5 bases). This CDR3 spans 13 amino acids. Per germline, CDR1 LGHDT and CDR2 YNNKEL (reference sequence). V dropped 1 base and J dropped 6 bases, with 9 bases sitting between them. The CDR3 sequence: CASSQGDSNGYTF. The CDR3 region has the DNA TGTGCCAGCAGCCAAGGAGACAGTAATGGCTACACCTTC.

V and J are TRBV6-2 or TRBV6-3 and TRBJ2-7; D is perhaps TRBD1 (5 bases). Trimming left V 2 bases short and J 2 bases short, with 10 bases between. The germline V gene has CDR1 MNHEY and CDR2 SVGEGT. The CDR3 loop spans 14 amino acids. The CDR3 DNA follows: TGTGCCAGCAGTTACGGTGACAGAACCTACGAGCAGTACTTC. As protein: CASSYGDRTYEQYF.